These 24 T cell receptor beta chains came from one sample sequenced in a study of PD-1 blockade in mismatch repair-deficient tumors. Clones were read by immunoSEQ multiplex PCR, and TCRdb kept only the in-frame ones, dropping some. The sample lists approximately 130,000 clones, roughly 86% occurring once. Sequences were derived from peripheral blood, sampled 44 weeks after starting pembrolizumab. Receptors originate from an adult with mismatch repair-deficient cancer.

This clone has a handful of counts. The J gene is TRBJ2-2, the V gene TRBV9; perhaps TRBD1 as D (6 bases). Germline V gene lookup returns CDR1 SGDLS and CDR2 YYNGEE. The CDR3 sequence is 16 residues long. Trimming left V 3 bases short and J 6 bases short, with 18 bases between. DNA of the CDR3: TGTGCCAGCAGCGCACCGGGACACGTCGTGTCCGGGGAGCTGTTTTTT. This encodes CASSAPGHVVSGELFF.

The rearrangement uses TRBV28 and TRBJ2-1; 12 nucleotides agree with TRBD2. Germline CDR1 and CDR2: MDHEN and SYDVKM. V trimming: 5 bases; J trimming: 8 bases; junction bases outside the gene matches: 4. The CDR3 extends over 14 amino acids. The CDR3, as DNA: TGTGCCAGCAGTCTAGCGGGAGGGCCCTATGAGCAGTTCTTC. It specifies CASSLAGGPYEQFF.

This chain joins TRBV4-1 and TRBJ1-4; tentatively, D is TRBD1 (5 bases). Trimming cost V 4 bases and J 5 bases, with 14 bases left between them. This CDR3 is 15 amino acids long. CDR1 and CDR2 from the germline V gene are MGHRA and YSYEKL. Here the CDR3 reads CASSRTGTTNEKLFF. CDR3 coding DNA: TGCGCCAGCAGCCGCACCGGGACCACGAATGAAAAACTGTTTTTT.

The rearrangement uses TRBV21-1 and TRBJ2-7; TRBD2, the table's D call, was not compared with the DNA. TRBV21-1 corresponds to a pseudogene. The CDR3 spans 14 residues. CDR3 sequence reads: CASSTAGETYEQYF. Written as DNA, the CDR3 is TGTGCCAGCAGCACTGCGGGGGAAACCTACGAGCAGTACTTC.

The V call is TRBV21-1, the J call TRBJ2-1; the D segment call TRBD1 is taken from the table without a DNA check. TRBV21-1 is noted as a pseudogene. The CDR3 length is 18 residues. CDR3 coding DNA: TGTGCCAGCAGCAAAAACACGGATATCAGGGGCTCCTACAATGAGCAGTTCTTC. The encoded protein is CASSKNTDIRGSYNEQFF.

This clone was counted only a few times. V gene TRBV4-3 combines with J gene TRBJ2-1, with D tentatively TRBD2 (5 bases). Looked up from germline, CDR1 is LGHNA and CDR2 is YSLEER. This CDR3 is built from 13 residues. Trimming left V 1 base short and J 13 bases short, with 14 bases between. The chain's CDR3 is CASSQGVGGGQFF. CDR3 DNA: TGCGCCAGCAGCCAAGGTGTGGGTGGAGGTCAGTTCTTC.

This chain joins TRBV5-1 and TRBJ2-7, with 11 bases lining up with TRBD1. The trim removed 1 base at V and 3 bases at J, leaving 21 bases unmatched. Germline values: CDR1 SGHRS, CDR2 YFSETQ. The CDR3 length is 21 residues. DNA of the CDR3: TGCGCCAGCAGCTTGCGGACAGGGGGCTCCCAAATCGCAGCTAAAGGCTACGAGCAGTACTTC. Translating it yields CASSLRTGGSQIAAKGYEQYF.

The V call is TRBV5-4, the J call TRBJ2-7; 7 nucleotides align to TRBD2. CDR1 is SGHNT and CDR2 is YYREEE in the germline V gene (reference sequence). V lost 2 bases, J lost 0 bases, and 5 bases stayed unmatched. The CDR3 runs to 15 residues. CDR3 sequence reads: CASSFPGGSSYEQYF. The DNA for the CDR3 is TGTGCCAGCAGCTTCCCGGGAGGAAGCTCCTACGAGCAGTACTTC.

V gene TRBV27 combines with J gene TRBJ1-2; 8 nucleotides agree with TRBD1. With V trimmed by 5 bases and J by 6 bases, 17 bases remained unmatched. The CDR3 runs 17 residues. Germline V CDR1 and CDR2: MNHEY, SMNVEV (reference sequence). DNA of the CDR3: TGTGCCAGCAGTCTATATGCAGGACAGGGCTTGATTGATGGCTACACCTTC. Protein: CASSLYAGQGLIDGYTF.

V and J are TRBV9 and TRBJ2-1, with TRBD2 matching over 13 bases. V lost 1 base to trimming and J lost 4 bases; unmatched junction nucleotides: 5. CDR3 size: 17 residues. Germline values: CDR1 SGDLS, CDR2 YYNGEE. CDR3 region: CASSVLGLAGAYNEQFF. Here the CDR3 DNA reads TGTGCCAGCAGCGTACTAGGACTAGCGGGAGCATACAATGAGCAGTTCTTC.

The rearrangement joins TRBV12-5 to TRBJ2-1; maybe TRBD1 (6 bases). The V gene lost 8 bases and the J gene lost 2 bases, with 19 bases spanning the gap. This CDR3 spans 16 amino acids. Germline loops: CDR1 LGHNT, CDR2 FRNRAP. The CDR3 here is CASSPPTGITYNEQFF. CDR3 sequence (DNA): TGTGCTAGTTCGCCCCCCACAGGGATTACCTACAATGAGCAGTTCTTC. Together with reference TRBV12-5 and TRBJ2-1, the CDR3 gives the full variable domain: DARVTQTPRHKVTEMGQEVTMRCQPILGHNTVFWYRQTMMQGLELLAYFRNRAPLDDSGMPKDRFSAEMPDATLATLKIQPSEPRDSAVYFCASSPPTGITYNEQFFGPGTRLTVL.

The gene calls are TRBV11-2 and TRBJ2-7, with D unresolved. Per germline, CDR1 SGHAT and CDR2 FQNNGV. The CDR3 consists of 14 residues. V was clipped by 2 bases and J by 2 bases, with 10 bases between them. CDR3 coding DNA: TGTGCCAGCAGCTTACCCGACGTAACCTACGAGCAGTACTTC. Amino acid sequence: CASSLPDVTYEQYF.

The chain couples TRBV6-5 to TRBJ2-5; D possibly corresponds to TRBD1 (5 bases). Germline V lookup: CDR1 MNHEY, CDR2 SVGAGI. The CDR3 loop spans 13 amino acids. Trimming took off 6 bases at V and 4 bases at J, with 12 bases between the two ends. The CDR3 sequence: CASSSRRAETQYF. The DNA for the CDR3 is TGTGCCAGCAGCAGCCGCAGGGCAGAGACCCAGTACTTC.

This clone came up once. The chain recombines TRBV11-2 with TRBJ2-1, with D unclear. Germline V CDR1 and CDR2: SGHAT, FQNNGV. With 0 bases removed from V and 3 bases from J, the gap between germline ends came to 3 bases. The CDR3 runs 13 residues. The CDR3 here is CASSLEIYNEQFF. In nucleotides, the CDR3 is TGTGCCAGCAGCTTAGAGATCTACAATGAGCAGTTCTTC.

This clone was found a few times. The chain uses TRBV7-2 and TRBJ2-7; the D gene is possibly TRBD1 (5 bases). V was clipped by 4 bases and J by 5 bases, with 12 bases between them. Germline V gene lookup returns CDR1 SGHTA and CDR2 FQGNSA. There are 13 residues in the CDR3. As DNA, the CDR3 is TGTGCCAGCAGCTCCGCTAGGGGTAACGAGCAGTACTTC. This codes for CASSSARGNEQYF. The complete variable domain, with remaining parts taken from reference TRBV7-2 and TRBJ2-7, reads GAGVSQSPSNKVTEKGKDVELRCDPISGHTALYWYRQSLGQGLEFLIYFQGNSAPDKSGLPSDRFSAERTGGSVSTLTIQRTQQEDSAVYLCASSSARGNEQYFGPGTRLTVT.

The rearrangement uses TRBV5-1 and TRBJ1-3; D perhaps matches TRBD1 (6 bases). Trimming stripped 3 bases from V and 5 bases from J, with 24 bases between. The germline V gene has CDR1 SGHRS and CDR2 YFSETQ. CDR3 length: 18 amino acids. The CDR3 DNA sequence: TGCGCCAGCAGCTACAAACTTACAGGGATAAGAGAAAGAAACACCATATATTTT. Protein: CASSYKLTGIRERNTIYF.

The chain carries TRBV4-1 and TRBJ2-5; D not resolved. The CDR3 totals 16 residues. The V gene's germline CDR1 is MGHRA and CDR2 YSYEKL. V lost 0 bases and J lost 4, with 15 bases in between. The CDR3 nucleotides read TGCGCCAGCAGCCAAGAGGGGTCTCCGGTAGGAGAGACCCAGTACTTC. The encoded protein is CASSQEGSPVGETQYF.

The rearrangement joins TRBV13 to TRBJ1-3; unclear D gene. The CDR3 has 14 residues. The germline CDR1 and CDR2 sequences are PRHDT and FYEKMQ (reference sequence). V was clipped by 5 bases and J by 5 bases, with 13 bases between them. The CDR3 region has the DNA TGTGCCAGCAGCCCTGCGCGGGTGCGAAACACCATATATTTT. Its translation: CASSPARVRNTIYF.

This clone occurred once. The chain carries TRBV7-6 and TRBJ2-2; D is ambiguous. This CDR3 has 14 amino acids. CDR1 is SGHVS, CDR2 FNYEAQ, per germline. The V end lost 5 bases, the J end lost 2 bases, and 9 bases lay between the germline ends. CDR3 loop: CASSPDLNTGELFF. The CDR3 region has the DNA TGTGCCAGCAGCCCTGACTTAAACACCGGGGAGCTGTTTTTT. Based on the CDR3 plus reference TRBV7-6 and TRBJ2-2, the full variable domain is GAGVSQSPRYKVTKRGQDVALRCDPISGHVSLYWYRQALGQGPEFLTYFNYEAQQDKSGLPNDRFSAERPEGSISTLTIQRTEQRDSAMYRCASSPDLNTGELFFGEGSRLTVL.

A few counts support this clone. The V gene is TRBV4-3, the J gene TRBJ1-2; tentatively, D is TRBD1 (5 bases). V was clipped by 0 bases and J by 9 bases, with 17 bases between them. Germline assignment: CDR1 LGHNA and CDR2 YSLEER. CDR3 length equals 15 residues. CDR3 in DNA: TGCGCCAGCAGCCAAGATGAAGGGGAGCGGTGGAGCTACACCTTC. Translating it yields CASSQDEGERWSYTF.

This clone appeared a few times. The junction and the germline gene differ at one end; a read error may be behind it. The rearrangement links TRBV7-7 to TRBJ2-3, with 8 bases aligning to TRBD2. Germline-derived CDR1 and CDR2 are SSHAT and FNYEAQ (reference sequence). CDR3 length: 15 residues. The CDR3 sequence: CASSRGTRDTDTQYF. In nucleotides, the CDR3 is TGTGCTAGCAGCCGCGGGACTAGGGACACAGATACGCAGTATTTT.

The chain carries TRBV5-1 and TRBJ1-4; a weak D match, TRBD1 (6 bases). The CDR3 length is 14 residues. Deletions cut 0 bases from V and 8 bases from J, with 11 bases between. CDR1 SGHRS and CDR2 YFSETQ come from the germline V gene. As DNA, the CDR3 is TGCGCCAGCAGCTTGGACAGGGTAGGGGAAAAACTGTTTTTT. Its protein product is CASSLDRVGEKLFF. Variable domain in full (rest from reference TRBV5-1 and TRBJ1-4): KAGVTQTPRYLIKTRGQQVTLSCSPISGHRSVSWYQQTPGQGLQFLFEYFSETQRNKGNFPGRFSGRQFSNSRSEMNVSTLELGDSALYLCASSLDRVGEKLFFGSGTQLSVL.

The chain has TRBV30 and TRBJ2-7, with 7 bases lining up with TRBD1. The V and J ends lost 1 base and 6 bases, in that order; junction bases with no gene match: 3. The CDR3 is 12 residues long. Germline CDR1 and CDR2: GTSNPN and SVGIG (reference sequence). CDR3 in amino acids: CAWSEQGIEQYF. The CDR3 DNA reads TGTGCCTGGAGTGAACAGGGGATCGAGCAGTACTTC.

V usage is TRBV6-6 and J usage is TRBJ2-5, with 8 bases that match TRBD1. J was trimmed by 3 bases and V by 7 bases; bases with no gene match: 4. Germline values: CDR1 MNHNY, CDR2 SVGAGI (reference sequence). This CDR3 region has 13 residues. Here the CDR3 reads CASTWTGKETQYF. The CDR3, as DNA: TGTGCCAGCACCTGGACAGGGAAAGAGACCCAGTACTTC.